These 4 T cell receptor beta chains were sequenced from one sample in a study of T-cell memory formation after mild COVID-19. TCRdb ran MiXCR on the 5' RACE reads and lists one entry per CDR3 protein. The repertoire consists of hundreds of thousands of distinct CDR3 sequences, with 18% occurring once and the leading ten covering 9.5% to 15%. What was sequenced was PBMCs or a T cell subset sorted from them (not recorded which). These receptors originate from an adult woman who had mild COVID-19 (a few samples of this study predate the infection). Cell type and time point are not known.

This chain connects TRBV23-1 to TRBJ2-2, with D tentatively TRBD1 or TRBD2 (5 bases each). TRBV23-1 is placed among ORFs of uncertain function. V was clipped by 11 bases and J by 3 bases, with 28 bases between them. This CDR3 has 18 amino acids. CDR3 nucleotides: TGCGCCCTGATCCGGGACCCAAATAGGCGGTCCCACACCGGGGAGCTGTTTTTT. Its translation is CALIRDPNRRSHTGELFF.

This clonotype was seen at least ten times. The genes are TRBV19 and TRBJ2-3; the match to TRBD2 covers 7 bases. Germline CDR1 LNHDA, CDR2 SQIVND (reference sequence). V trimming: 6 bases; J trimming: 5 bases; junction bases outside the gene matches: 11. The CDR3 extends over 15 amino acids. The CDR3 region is CASSDGREFGDTQYF. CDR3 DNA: TGTGCCAGTAGCGACGGGCGGGAGTTCGGAGATACGCAGTATTTT.

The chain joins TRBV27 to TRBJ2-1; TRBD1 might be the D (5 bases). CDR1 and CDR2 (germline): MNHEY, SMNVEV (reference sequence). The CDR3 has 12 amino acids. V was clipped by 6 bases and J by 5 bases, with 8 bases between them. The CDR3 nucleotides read TGTGCCAGCAGAGGACAAAACAATGAGCAGTTCTTC. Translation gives CASRGQNNEQFF.

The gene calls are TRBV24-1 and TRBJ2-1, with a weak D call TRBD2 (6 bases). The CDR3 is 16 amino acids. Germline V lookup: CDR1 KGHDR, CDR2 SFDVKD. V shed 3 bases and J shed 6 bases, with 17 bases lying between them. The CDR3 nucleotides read TGTGCCACCAGTGATACAACTAGCTTCTCCCTCAATGAGCAGTTCTTC. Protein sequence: CATSDTTSFSLNEQFF.